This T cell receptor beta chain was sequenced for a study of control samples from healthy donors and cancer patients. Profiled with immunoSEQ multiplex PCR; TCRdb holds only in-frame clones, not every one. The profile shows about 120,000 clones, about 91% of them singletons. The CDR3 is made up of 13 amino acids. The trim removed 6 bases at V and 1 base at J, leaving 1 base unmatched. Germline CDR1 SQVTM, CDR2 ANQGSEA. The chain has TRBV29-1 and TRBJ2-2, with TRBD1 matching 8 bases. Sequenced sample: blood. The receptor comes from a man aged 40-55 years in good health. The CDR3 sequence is CSVGQGNTGELFF. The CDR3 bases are TGCAGCGTCGGACAGGGGAACACCGGGGAGCTGTTTTTT.